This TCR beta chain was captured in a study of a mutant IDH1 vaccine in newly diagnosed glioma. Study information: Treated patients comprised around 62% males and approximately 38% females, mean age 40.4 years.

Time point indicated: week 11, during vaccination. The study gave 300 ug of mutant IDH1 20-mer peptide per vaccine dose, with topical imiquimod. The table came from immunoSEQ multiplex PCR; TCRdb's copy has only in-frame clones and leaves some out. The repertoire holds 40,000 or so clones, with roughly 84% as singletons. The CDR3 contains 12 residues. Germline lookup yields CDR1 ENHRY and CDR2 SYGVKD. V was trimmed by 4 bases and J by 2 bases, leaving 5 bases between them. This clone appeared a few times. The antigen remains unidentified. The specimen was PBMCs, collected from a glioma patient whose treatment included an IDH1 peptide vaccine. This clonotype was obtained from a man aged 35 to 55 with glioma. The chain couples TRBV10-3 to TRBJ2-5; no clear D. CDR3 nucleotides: TGTGCCATCAGTGGGGGTCAAGAGACCCAGTACTTC. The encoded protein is CAISGGQETQYF.